The 17 T cell receptor beta chains below were found in one sample sequenced in a study of blood T cell repertoires in COVID-19. The protocol was immunoSEQ multiplex PCR, while the TCRdb copy is restricted to in-frame clones and leaves out a portion. The sample records around 300,000 clones, 65% to 85% being singletons. Sequencing was done on a sample of peripheral blood. These receptors originate from a man aged 25-45 years with active or convalescent COVID-19.

The rearrangement links TRBV7-3 to TRBJ2-7; tentatively, D is TRBD1 (7 bases). The CDR3 has 14 residues. Trimming shortened V by 5 bases and J by 4 bases, and 15 bases separated the two germline ends. Germline values: CDR1 SGHTA, CDR2 FQGTGA. This CDR3 reads CASSPAGGPYEQYF. CDR3 coding DNA: TGTGCCAGCAGCCCCGCAGGGGGGCCTTACGAGCAGTACTTC.

The chain is built from TRBV7-9 and TRBJ1-2; D is uncertain. In germline, CDR1 is SEHNR, CDR2 FQNEAQ (reference sequence). This CDR3 contains 10 residues. The V end was cut by 5 bases, the J end by 6 bases, with 4 bases between. The DNA for the CDR3 is TGTGCCAGCAGCGAGAATGGCTACACCTTC. As protein: CASSENGYTF.

This chain links TRBV4-3 with TRBJ2-7; TRBD2 agrees at 7 bases. Trimming at V came to 5 bases and at J to 3 bases, leaving 7 bases not matched to a gene. The CDR3 contains 14 residues. Germline V gene sequence: CDR1 LGHNA, CDR2 YSLEER. CDR3 sequence: CASSVSGADYEQYF. CDR3 in DNA: TGCGCCAGCAGCGTCAGCGGGGCCGACTACGAGCAGTACTTC.

This chain joins TRBV20-1 and TRBJ2-3, with a possible D match to TRBD2 (6 bases). The germline gives CDR1 DFQATT, CDR2 SNEGSKA (reference sequence). CDR3 length: 11 amino acids. V was cut by 5 bases and J by 6 bases, with 9 bases left in between. The CDR3 spells CSAWGEDTQYF. CDR3 sequence (DNA): TGCAGTGCTTGGGGGGAGGATACGCAGTATTTT.

The chain employs TRBV7-8 and TRBJ1-2, with no clear D. Germline V gene sequence: CDR1 SGHVS, CDR2 FQNEAQ. This CDR3 has 13 residues. Between the trimmed V and J ends, which lost 5 bases and 7 bases, there was a span of 14 bases. CDR3 nucleotide sequence: TGTGCCAGCAGCCAGCGTCCGGGAGGTGGCTACACCTTC. This encodes CASSQRPGGGYTF.

This sequence joins TRBV30 and TRBJ1-1; possibly TRBD1 for D (5 bases). V lost 0 bases, J lost 11 bases, and 16 bases lay in between. CDR3 length equals 13 residues. Looked up from germline, CDR1 is GTSNPN and CDR2 is SVGIG (reference sequence). CDR3 DNA: TGTGCCTGGAGTGTACTGGGGCCGGAAGGGGCTTTCTTT. Translating it yields CAWSVLGPEGAFF. The entire variable domain, with the rest obtained from reference TRBV30 and TRBJ1-1, is as follows: SQTIHQWPATLVQPVGSPLSLECTVEGTSNPNLYWYRQAAGRGLQLLFYSVGIGQISSEVPQNLSASRPQDRQFILSSKKLLLSDSGFYLCAWSVLGPEGAFFGQGTRLTVV.

The rearrangement joins TRBV18 to TRBJ1-2; D might be TRBD1 (5 bases). In germline, CDR1 is KGHSH, CDR2 LQKENI. CDR3 length: 15 residues. With 3 bases removed from V and 5 bases from J, the gap between germline ends came to 16 bases. CDR3: CASSPQPTAGYGYTF. The CDR3 DNA is TGTGCCAGCTCACCTCAACCGACAGCTGGATATGGCTACACCTTC.

V and J are TRBV2 and TRBJ1-2; 7 positions agree with TRBD1. With 1 base clipped from V and 5 bases from J, the junction kept 4 bases outside the gene matches. The CDR3 is 14 residues long. The germline V gene encodes CDR1 SNHLY and CDR2 FYNNEI. The CDR3 DNA reads as TGTGCCAGCAGTGAAGTGACAGGGCCTTATGGCTACACCTTC. This translates into CASSEVTGPYGYTF.

This chain joins TRBV30 and TRBJ2-7; D gene unclear. This CDR3 spans 11 amino acids. Germline V gene lookup returns CDR1 GTSNPN and CDR2 SVGIG (reference sequence). The ends were cut back, 2 bases at V and 3 bases at J, with 5 bases in the middle. For the CDR3, the DNA is TGTGCCTGGAGTTCTCGCTACGAGCAGTACTTC. It encodes CAWSSRYEQYF.

This clone was seen once. V is TRBV7-8 and J is TRBJ2-4; TRBD2 might be the D (6 bases). V gave up 5 bases and J gave up 0 bases, with 11 bases separating them. Germline V gene sequence: CDR1 SGHVS, CDR2 FQNEAQ. The CDR3 length is 15 residues. CDR3 nucleotides: TGTGCCAGCAGCGCCCGGACTATAGCCAAAAACATTCAGTACTTC. Amino acid sequence: CASSARTIAKNIQYF.

J is TRBJ1-1 and V is TRBV28; D uncertain. The ends were cut back, 4 bases at V and 1 base at J, with 7 bases in the middle. CDR3 length: 13 residues. Germline CDR1 is MDHEN and CDR2 is SYDVKM. Here the CDR3 DNA reads TGTGCCAGCAGTTCCTCTACGAACACTGAAGCTTTCTTT. Its translation is CASSSSTNTEAFF.

The chain carries TRBV3-1 (or the pseudogene TRBV3-2) and TRBJ2-4, with 11 bases matching TRBD2. Germline-derived CDR1 and CDR2 are LGHDT and YNNKEL (reference sequence). Unmatched junction bases numbered 18, after V lost 2 bases and J lost 6 bases. The CDR3 has 20 residues. This CDR3 reads CASSQRARLAGSGVRNIQYF. The CDR3, as DNA: TGTGCCAGCAGCCAAAGGGCTCGACTAGCGGGAAGTGGAGTTAGAAACATTCAGTACTTC.

The sample holds one count of this clone. This chain connects TRBV12-3 or TRBV12-4 to TRBJ1-2; 8 bases agree with TRBD1. CDR3 size: 13 residues. With 2 bases clipped from V and 6 bases from J, the junction kept 2 bases outside the gene matches. In DNA, the CDR3 is TGTGCCAGCAGTTTATTCAGGGGGCATGGCTACACCTTC. Translation gives CASSLFRGHGYTF.

The chain links TRBV29-1 to TRBJ1-1, with 8 bases fitting TRBD1. Looked up from germline, CDR1 is SQVTM and CDR2 is ANQGSEA. This CDR3 spans 16 amino acids. The V segment lost 5 bases and the J segment 4 bases; nucleotides outside the gene matches: 15. The CDR3 region has the DNA TGCAGCGTTCCACGGCAGGGGGCTCTGAAAGTCACTGAAGCTTTCTTT. Its protein is CSVPRQGALKVTEAFF.

V and J are TRBV9 and TRBJ1-5; no definite D call. The CDR3 has 14 residues. V was pared by 7 bases and J by 5 bases, with 16 bases between. CDR1 and CDR2 from the germline V gene are SGDLS and YYNGEE. The CDR3 region is CASGELRSYQPQHF. The CDR3 DNA follows: TGTGCCAGCGGGGAGTTGAGGTCCTATCAGCCCCAGCATTTT.

The chain couples TRBV30 to TRBJ1-5, with TRBD1 matching over 8 bases. Germline V CDR1 and CDR2: GTSNPN, SVGIG (reference sequence). CDR3 length equals 15 residues. J lost 2 bases, V lost 5 bases, and 8 bases had no gene match. CDR3: CAWSGGALGNQPQHF. In DNA form, the CDR3 reads TGTGCCTGGTCAGGGGGCGCTTTGGGCAATCAGCCCCAGCATTTT. The entire variable domain, with the rest obtained from reference TRBV30 and TRBJ1-5, is as follows: SQTIHQWPATLVQPVGSPLSLECTVEGTSNPNLYWYRQAAGRGLQLLFYSVGIGQISSEVPQNLSASRPQDRQFILSSKKLLLSDSGFYLCAWSGGALGNQPQHFGDGTRLSIL.

V usage is TRBV20-1 and J usage is TRBJ2-5, with D possibly being TRBD2 (5 bases). Germline-derived CDR1 and CDR2 are DFQATT and SNEGSKA (reference sequence). V lost 5 bases, J lost 5 bases, and 9 bases lay in between. The CDR3 loop spans 11 amino acids. CDR3 coding DNA: TGCAGTGCTGCGGGTGGCGAGACCCAGTACTTC. Residues: CSAAGGETQYF.